This T cell receptor (beta chain) originates from a study of blood T cell repertoires in COVID-19. Study in general: Nucleic acid was either cDNA or gDNA, and it came from T cells, B-cell-depleted T cells, or PBMCs.

Per the study methods: Estimation of nucleated cell counts was performed using reference gene primer amplification. Generated by immunoSEQ multiplex PCR, the TCRdb table keeps only in-frame clones and is missing some. The V and J calls and clone size are taken from that table; D and trimming were inferred from the DNA. This table has about 170,000 clones, approximately 84% appearing once. Germline CDR1 LGHNA, CDR2 YSLEER. This CDR3 spans 14 amino acids. V lost 0 bases, J lost 3 bases, and 9 bases lay in between. This TCR derives from a man aged 35 to 55 who had recovered from COVID-19. What was sequenced was peripheral blood. The chain joins TRBV4-3 to TRBJ2-7; D remains ambiguous. The CDR3 loop is CASSQDWQNYEQYF. Written as DNA, the CDR3 is TGCGCCAGCAGCCAAGATTGGCAGAACTACGAGCAGTACTTC.